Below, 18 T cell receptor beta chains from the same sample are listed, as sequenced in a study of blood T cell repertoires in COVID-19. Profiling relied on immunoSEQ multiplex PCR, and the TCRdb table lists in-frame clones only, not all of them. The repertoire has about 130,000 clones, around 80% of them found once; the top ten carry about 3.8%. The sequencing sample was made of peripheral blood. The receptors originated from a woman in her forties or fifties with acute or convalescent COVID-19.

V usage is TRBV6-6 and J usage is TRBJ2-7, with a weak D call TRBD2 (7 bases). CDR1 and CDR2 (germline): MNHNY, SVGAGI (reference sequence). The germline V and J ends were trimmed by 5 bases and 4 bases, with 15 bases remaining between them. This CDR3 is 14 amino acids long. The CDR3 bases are TGTGCCAGCAGTAACCCGGGGGGCTGGTACGAGCAGTACTTC. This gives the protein CASSNPGGWYEQYF.

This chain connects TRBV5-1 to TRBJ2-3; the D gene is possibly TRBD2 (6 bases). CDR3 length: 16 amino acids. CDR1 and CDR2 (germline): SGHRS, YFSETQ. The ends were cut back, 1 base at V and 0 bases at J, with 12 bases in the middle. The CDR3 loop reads CASSLNYGTSTDTQYF. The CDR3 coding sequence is TGCGCCAGCAGCTTGAATTATGGGACTAGCACAGATACGCAGTATTTT.

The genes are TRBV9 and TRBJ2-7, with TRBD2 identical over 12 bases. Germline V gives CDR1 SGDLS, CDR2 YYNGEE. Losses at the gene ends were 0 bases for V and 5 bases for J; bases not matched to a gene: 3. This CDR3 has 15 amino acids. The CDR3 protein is CASSVGLAGVHEQYF. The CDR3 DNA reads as TGTGCCAGCAGCGTAGGACTAGCGGGAGTCCACGAGCAGTACTTC.

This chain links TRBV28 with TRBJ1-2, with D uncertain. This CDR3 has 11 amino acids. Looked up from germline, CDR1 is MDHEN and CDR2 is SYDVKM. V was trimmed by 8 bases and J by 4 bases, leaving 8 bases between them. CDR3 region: CASAPSYGYTF. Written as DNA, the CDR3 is TGTGCCAGCGCTCCGAGCTATGGCTACACCTTC.

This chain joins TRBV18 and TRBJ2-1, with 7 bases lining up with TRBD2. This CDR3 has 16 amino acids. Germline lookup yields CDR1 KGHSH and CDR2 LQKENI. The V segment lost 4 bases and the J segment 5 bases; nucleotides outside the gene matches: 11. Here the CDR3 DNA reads TGTGCCAGCTCACTGTGGGCCAGACTAGCTGACAATGAGCAGTTCTTC. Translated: CASSLWARLADNEQFF.

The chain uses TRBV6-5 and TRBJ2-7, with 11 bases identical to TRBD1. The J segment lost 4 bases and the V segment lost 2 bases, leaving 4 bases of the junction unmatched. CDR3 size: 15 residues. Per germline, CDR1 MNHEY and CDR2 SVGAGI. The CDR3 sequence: CASSYRDRGSYEQYF. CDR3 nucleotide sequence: TGTGCCAGCAGTTACCGGGACAGGGGGTCTTACGAGCAGTACTTC.

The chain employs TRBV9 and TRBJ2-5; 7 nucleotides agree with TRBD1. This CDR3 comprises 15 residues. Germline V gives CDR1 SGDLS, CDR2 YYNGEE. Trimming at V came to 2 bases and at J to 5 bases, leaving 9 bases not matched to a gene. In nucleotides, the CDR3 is TGTGCCAGCAGCGTTGACAGGGACCCGGGGGAGACCCAGTACTTC. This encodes CASSVDRDPGETQYF.

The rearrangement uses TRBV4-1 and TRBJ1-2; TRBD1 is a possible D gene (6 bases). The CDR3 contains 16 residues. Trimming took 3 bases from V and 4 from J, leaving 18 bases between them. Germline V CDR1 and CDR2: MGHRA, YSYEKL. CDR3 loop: CASSQAGTPFSYGYTF. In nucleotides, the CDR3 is TGCGCCAGCAGCCAGGCCGGGACACCCTTTTCCTATGGCTACACCTTC.

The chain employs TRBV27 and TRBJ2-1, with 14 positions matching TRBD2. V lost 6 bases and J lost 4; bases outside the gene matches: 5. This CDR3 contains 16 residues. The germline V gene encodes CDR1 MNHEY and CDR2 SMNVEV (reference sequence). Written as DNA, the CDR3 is TGTGCCAGCAGCCCGGGGACTAGCGGGAGTTACAATGAGCAGTTCTTC. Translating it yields CASSPGTSGSYNEQFF.

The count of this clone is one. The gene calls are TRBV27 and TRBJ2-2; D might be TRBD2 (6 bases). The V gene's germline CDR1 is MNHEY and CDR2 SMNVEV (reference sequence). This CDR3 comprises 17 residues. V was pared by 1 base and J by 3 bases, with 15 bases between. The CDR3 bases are TGTGCCAGCAGTTTATTTTCCGGGAGCATTGACACCGGGGAGCTGTTTTTT. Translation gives CASSLFSGSIDTGELFF.

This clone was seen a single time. The CDR3 DNA reads TGTGCCAGCAGCCAAGATAGGGGGAATGCTGAAGCTTTCTTT. Translated, it gives CASSQDRGNAEAFF. This chain uses TRBV3-1 (or the pseudogene TRBV3-2) with TRBJ1-1, with D possibly matching TRBD1 (6 bases). The V gene's germline CDR1 is LGHDT and CDR2 YNNKEL (reference sequence). This CDR3 is built from 14 residues. Trimming cost V 0 bases and J 6 bases, with 11 bases left between them.

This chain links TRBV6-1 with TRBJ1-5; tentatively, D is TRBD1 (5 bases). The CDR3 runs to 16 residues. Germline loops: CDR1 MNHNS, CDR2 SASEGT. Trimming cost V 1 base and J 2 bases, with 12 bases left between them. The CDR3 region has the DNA TGTGCCAGCAGTGAAGAGGGAGGGGTGCGCAATCAGCCCCAGCATTTT. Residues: CASSEEGGVRNQPQHF.

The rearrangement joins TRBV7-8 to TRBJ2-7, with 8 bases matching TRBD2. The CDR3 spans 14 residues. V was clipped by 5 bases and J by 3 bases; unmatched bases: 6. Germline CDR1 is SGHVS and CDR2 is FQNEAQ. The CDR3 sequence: CASSTGLEYYEQYF. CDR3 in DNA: TGTGCCAGCAGCACGGGACTAGAGTACTACGAGCAGTACTTC.

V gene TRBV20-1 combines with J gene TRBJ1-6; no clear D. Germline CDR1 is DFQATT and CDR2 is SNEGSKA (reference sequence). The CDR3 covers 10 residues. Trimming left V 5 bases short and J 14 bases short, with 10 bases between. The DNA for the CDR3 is TGCAGTGCTTCAGCGTCTACCCTCCACTTT. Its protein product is CSASASTLHF.

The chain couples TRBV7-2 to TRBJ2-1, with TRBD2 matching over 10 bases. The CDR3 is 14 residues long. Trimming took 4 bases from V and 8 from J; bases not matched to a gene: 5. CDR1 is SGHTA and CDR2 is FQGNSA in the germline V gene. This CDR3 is CASSSYSGGDEQFF. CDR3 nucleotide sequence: TGTGCCAGCAGCTCTTACAGCGGGGGGGATGAGCAGTTCTTC.

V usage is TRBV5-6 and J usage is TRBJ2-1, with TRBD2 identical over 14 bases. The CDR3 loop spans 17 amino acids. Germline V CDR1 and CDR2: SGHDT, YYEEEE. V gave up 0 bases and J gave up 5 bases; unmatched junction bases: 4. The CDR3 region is CASSLVGLAGGNNEQFF. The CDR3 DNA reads TGTGCCAGCAGCTTGGTCGGACTAGCGGGGGGTAACAATGAGCAGTTCTTC.

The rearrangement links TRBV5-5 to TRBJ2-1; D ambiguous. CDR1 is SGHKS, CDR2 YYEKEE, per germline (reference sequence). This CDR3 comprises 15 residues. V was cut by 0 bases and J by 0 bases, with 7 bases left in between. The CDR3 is CASSLGTSSYNEQFF. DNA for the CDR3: TGTGCCAGCAGCTTGGGCACGAGCTCCTACAATGAGCAGTTCTTC.

CDR3 in amino acids: CASSPNIANTGELFF. The CDR3, as DNA: TGTGCCAGCTCACCAAACATCGCGAACACCGGGGAGCTGTTTTTT. V and J are TRBV18 and TRBJ2-2; D gene uncertain. Germline CDR1 is KGHSH and CDR2 is LQKENI. CDR3 size: 15 residues. V was clipped by 2 bases and J by 0 bases, with 7 bases between them. The full variable domain, rest sourced from reference TRBV18 and TRBJ2-2, is NAGVMQNPRHLVRRRGQEARLRCSPMKGHSHVYWYRQLPEEGLKFMVYLQKENIIDESGMPKERFSAEFPKEGPSILRIQQVVRGDSAAYFCASSPNIANTGELFFGEGSRLTVL.